This T cell receptor (beta chain) was sequenced in a study of control samples from healthy donors and cancer patients. Data came from immunoSEQ multiplex PCR; TCRdb stores just in-frame clones and leaves some out. The table records about 160,000 clones, less than 95% of them present only once. The V gene's germline CDR1 is LNHDA and CDR2 SQIVND (reference sequence). With 2 bases removed from V and 4 bases from J, the gap between germline ends came to 9 bases. This CDR3 has 14 amino acids. Sequencing was done on a sample of PBMCs. V usage is TRBV19 and J usage is TRBJ1-5; D gene uncertain. This clonotype was sampled from a man in his fifties or sixties with colorectal cancer. The CDR3 bases are TGTGCCAGTAGTATAATTTTGGGGAATCAGCCCCAGCATTTT. Its translation is CASSIILGNQPQHF.